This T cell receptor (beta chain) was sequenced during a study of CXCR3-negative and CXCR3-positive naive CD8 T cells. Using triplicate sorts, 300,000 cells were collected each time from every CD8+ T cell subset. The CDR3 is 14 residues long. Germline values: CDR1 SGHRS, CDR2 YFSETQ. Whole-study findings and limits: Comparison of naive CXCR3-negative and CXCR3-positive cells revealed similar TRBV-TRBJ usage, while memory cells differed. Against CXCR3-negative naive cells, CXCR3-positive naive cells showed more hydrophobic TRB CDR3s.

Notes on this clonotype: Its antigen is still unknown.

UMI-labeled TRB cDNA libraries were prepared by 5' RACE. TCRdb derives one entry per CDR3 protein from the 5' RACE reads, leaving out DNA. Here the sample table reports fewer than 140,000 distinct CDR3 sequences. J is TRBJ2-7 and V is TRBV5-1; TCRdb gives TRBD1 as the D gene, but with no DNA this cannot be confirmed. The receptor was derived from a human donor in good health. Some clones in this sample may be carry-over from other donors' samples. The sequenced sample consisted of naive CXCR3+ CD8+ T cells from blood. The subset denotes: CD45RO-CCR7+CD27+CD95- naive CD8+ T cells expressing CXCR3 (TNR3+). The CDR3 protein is CASSPVGGDYEQYF.